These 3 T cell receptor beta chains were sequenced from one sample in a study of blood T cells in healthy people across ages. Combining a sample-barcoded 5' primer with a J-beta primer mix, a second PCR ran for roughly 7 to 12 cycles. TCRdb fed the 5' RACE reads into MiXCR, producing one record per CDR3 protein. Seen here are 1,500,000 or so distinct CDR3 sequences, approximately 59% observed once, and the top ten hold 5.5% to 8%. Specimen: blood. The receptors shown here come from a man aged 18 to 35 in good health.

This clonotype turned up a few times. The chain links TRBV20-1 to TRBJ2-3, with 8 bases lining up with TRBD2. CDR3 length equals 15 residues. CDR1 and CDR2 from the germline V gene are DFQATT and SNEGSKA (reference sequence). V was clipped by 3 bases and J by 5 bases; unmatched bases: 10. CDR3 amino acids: CSARGPRGGIDTQYF. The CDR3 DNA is TGCAGTGCTAGGGGGCCCCGCGGGGGGATAGATACGCAGTATTTT.

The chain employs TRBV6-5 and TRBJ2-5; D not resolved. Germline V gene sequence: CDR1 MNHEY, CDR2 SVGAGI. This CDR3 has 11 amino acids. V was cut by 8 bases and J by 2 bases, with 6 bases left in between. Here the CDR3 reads CASQEQETQYF. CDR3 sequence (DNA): TGTGCCAGCCAGGAGCAAGAGACCCAGTACTTC.

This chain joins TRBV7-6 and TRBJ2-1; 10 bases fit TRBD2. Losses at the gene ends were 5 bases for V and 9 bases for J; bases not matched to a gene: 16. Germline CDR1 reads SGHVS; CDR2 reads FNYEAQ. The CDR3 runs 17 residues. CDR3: CASSPDVGGLAITEQFF. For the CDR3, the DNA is TGTGCCAGCAGCCCCGATGTGGGGGGACTAGCGATCACTGAGCAGTTCTTC.